This entry describes one TCR beta chain. No antigen is known for it. A template switching step contributed a universal primer site, while unique molecular identifiers were present in the cDNA. Using its own MiXCR run on the 5' RACE reads, TCRdb lists one record per CDR3 protein. The sample contains around 1.7 million distinct CDR3 sequences, 25% to 35% of which appear only once. The V gene's germline CDR1 is GTSNPN and CDR2 SVGIG (reference sequence). The CDR3 has 11 residues. The sample originates from a study of identical twins. The study, taken as a whole, reports: Carriage of fewer insertions was seen in abundant cord blood beta clonotypes, whereas memory repertoires showed none. Sequences that were out-of-frame, alpha and twin-shared displayed an excess of low generation probability.

The origin of this receptor is a newborn girl in good health. Input material: cord blood. This chain uses TRBV30 with TRBJ1-1, with a possible D match to TRBD1 (5 bases). The CDR3 loop is CLGDLNTEAFF. The CDR3 DNA reads TGTCTGGGGGACTTGAACACTGAAGCTTTCTTT.